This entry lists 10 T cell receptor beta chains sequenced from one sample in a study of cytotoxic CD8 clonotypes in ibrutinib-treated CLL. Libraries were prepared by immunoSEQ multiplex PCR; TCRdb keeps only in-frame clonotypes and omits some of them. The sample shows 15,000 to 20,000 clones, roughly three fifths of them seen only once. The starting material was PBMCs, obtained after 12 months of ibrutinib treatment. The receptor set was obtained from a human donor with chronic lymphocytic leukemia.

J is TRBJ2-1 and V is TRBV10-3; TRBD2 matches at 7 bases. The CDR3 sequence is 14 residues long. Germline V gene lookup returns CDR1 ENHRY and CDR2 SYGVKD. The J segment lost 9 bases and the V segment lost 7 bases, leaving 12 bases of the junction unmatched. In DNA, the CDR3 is TGTGCCATCAAGGCTTCCATACTAGCGAGTGAGCAGTTCTTC. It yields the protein CAIKASILASEQFF.

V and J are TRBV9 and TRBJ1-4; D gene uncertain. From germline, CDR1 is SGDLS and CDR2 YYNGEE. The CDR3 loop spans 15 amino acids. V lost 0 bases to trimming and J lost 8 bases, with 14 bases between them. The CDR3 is CASSVGSPLGEKLFF. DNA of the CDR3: TGTGCCAGCAGCGTAGGTTCACCCCTTGGGGAAAAACTGTTTTTT. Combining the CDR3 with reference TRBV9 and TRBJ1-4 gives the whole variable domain DSGVTQTPKHLITATGQRVTLRCSPRSGDLSVYWYQQSLDQGLQFLIQYYNGEERAKGNILERFSAQQFPDLHSELNLSSLELGDSALYFCASSVGSPLGEKLFFGSGTQLSVL.

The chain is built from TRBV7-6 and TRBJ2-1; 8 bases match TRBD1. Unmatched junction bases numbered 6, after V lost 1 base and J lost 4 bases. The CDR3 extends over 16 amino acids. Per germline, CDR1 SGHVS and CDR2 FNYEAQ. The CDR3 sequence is CASSLDSQGAYNEQFF. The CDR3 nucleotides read TGTGCCAGCAGCTTAGACTCGCAGGGGGCTTACAATGAGCAGTTCTTC.

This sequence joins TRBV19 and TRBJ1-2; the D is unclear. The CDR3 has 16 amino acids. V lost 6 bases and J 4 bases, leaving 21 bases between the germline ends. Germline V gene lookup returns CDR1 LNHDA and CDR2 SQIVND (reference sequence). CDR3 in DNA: TGTGCCAGTAGCGGACCATTAAATCCCTTTGGCTATGGCTACACCTTC. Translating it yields CASSGPLNPFGYGYTF.

The CDR3 sequence is CARPDSGVAKNIQYF. CDR3 nucleotides: TGTGCCAGACCCGACAGTGGGGTAGCCAAAAACATTCAGTACTTC. V and J are TRBV19 and TRBJ2-4, with D maybe TRBD1 (5 bases). V shed 9 bases and J shed 0 bases, with 15 bases lying between them. The CDR3 is made up of 15 amino acids. The germline V gene encodes CDR1 LNHDA and CDR2 SQIVND (reference sequence). The full variable domain, rest sourced from reference TRBV19 and TRBJ2-4, is DGGITQSPKYLFRKEGQNVTLSCEQNLNHDAMYWYRQDPGQGLRLIYYSQIVNDFQKGDIAEGYSVSREKKESFPLTVTSAQKNPTAFYLCARPDSGVAKNIQYFGAGTRLSVL.

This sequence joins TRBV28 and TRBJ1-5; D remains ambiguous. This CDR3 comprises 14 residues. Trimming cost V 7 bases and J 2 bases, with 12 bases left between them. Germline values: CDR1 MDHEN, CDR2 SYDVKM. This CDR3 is CASTDLPGNQPQHF. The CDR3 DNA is TGTGCCAGCACCGATCTACCAGGCAATCAGCCCCAGCATTTT.

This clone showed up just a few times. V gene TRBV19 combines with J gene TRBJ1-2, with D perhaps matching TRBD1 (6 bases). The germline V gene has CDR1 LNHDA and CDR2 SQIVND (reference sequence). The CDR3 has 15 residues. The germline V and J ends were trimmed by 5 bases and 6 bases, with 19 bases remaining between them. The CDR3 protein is CASSLTGPLWNGYTF. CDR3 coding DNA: TGTGCCAGTAGTTTGACAGGACCCTTGTGGAATGGCTACACCTTC.

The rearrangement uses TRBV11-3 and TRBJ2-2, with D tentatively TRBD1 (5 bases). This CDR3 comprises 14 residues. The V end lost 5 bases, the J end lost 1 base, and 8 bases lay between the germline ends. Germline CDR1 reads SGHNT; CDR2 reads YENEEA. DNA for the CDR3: TGTGCCAGCAGCCTCCAGGGGAACACCGGGGAGCTGTTTTTT. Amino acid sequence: CASSLQGNTGELFF.

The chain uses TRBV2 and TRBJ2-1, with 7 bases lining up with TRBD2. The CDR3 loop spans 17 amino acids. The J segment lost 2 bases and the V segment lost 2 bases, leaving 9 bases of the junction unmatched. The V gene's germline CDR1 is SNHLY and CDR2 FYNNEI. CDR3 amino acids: CASSERAAGDPYNEQFF. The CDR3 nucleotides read TGTGCCAGCAGTGAAAGGGCGGCGGGAGATCCCTACAATGAGCAGTTCTTC.

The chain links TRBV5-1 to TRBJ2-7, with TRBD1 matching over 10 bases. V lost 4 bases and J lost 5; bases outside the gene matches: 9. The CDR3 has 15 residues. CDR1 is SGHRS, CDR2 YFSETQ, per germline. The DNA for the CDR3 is TGCGCCAGCAGCCTTGCGGGACAGGGGAATGACGAGCAGTACTTC. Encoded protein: CASSLAGQGNDEQYF.